This T cell receptor beta chain was identified in a study of response to subunit inactivated influenza vaccine. Notes on the study in general: The authors suggested that every seasonal influenza vaccination recruits few new T cells.

To note about this clonotype: The antigen is undetermined.

The CDR3 is 18 amino acids. Per germline, CDR1 MNHNS and CDR2 SASEGT. V gave up 8 bases and J gave up 0 bases; unmatched junction bases: 9. MiXCR, applied by TCRdb to the RT-PCR reads, yields one record per CDR3 protein. The sample holds 500,000 to 750,000 distinct CDR3 sequences, roughly 15% seen once. The chain uses TRBV6-1 and TRBJ2-3, with 15 bases matching TRBD2. This receptor was taken from a man in his fifties or sixties who received an inactivated influenza vaccine. Sequences were derived from PBMCs from blood, sampled roughly 13 days after vaccination. The CDR3 loop reads CASWTSGRAWESTDTQYF. The CDR3 DNA is TGTGCCAGCTGGACTAGCGGGAGGGCTTGGGAAAGCACAGATACGCAGTATTTT.